The entry below describes one T cell receptor beta chain. This entry belongs to a study of OX40 agonist ivuxolimab in advanced cancers. Only in-frame clones appear in the TCRdb table, and some are missing; sequencing was by immunoSEQ multiplex PCR. The sample has 60,000 to 70,000 clones, 84% seen once; the top ten hold 1.5% to 2%. The germline V gene has CDR1 SEHNR and CDR2 FQNEAQ (reference sequence). The CDR3 is made up of 16 amino acids. With V trimmed by 2 bases and J by 3 bases, 5 bases remained unmatched. The cohort excluded patients with autoimmune disease history or systemic immunosuppression.

The chain joins TRBV7-9 to TRBJ1-2, with TRBD1 matching over 11 bases. This material consisted of CD4+ or CD8+ T cells sorted from blood, taken in a trial of the OX40 agonist ivuxolimab. The TCR comes from an adult with an advanced solid tumor such as melanoma, head and neck, liver or kidney cancer. In DNA form, the CDR3 reads TGTGCCAGCAGCTTACTACCGGGACAGGGGGACTATGGCTACACCTTC. Encoded protein: CASSLLPGQGDYGYTF.